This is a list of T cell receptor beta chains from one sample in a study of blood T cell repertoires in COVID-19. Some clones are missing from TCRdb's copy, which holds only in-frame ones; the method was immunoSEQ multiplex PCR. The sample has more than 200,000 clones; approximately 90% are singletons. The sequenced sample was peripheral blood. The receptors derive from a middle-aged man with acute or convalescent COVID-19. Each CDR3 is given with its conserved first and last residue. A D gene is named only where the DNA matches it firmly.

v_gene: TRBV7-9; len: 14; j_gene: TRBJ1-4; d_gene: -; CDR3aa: CASMRVATNEKLFF
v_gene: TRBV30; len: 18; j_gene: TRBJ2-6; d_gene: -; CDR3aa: CAWSVLLRDSLWANVLTF
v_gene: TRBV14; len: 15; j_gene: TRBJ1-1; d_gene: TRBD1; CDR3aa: CASSLRTGGQTEAFF
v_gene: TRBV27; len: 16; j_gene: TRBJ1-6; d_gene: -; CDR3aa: CASTSYGATYNSPLHF
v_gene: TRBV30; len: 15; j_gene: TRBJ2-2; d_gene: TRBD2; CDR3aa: CAWNRLAGNTGELFF
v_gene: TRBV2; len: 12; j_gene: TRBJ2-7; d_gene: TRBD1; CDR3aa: CASGQGFNEQYF
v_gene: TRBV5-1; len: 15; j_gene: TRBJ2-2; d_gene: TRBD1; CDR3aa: CASSLGQGAVGELFF
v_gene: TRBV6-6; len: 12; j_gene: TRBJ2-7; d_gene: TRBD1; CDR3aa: CASSPTDRGEYF
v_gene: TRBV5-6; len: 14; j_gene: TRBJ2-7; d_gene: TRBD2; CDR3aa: CASSLEREWYEQYF
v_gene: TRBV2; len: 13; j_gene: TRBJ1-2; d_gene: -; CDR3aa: CASSGQRVYGYTF
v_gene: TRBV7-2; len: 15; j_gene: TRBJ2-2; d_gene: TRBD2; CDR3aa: CASSETGTSGGELFF
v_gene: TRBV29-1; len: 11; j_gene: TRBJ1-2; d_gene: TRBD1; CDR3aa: CSVGGDREATF
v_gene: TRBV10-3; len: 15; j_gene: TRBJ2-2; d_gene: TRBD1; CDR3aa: CATTLTGAGTGELFF
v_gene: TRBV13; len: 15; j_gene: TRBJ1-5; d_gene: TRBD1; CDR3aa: CASSLAGQGVQPQHF
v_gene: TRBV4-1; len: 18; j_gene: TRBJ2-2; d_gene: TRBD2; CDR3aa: CASSQDDRVAGATGELFF
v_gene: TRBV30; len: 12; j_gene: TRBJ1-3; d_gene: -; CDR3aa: CAWELSGNTIYF
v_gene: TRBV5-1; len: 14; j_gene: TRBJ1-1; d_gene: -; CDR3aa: CASSPRGGPAEAFF
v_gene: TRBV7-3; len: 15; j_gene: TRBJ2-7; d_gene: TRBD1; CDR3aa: CASSAGQGGFYEQYF
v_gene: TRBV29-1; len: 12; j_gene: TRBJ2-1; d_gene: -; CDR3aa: CSVFLGGLEQFF
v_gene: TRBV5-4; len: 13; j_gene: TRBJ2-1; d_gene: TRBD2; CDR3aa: CASSLTSENEQFF
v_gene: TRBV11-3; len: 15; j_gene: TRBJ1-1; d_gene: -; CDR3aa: CASSLGGGLNTEAFF
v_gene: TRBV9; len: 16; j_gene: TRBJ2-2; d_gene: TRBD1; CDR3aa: CASSVGQGFSTGELFF
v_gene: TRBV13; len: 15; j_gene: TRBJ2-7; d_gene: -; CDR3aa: CASSFYRELLREQYF
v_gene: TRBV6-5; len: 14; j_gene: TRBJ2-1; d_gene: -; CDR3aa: CASLSGNSYNEQFF
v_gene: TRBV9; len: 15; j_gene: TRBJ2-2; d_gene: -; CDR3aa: CASSVDNTYTGELFF
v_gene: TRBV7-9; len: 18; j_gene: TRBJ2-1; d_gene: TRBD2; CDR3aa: CANDIPGLAGVKGTEQFF
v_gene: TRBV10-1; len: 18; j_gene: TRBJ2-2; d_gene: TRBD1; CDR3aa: CASRLRRTGFSNTGELFF
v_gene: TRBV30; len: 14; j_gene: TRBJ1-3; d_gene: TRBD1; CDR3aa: CAWNPKGAGNTIYF
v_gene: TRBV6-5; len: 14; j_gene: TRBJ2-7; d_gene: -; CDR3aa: CASRTPTGFYEQYF
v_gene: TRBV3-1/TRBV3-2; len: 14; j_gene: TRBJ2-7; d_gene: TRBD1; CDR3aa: CASSQGPGQREQYF
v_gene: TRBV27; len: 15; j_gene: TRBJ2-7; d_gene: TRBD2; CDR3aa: CASSLGGGVPYEQYF
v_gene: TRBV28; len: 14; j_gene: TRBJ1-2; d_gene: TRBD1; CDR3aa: CASSSRDRGDGYTF
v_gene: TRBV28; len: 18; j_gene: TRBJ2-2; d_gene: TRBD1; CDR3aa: CASSLWGRTGGDTGELFF
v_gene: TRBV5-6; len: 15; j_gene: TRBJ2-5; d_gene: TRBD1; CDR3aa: CASSRTGGAGETQYF
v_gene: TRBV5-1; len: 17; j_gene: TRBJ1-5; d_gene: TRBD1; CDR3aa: CASSLGEGQGDGQPQHF
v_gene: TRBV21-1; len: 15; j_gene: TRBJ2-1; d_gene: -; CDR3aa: CASIRLDTSYNEQFF
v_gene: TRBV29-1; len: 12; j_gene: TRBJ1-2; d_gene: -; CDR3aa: CSVTRDSYGYTF
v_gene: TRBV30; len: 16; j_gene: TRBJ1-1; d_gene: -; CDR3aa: CAWSAYPGIMNTEAFF
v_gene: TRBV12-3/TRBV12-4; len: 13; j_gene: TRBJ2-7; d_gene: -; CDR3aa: CASSPAGRGGQYF
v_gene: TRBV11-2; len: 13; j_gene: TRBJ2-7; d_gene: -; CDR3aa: CASSLTRGGEQYF
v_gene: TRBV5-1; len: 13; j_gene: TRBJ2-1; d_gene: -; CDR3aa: CASSFDIHNEQFF
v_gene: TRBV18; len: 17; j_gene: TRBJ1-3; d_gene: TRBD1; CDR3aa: CASSPIRGQTSGNTIYF
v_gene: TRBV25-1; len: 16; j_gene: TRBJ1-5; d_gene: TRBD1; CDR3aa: CASSAAGTGRNQPQHF
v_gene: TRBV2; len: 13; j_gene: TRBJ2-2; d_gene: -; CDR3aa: CASLTGYTGELFF
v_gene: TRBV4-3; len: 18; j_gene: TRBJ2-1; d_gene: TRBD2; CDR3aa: CASSQGGLAGGPWNEQFF
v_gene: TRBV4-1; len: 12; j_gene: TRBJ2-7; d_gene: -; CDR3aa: CASSLAGTEQYF
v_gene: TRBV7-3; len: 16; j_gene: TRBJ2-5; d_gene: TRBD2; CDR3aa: CASSTSGTSGQETQYF
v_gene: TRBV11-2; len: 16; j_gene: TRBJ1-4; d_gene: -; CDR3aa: CASSLTGSATNEKLFF
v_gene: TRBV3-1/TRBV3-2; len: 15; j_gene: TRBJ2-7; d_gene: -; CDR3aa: CASSQDPSPPREQYF
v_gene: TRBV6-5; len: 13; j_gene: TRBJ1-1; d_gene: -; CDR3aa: CASRRGFGTEAFF
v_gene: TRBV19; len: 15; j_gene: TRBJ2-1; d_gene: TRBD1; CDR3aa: CASSIGDRIYNEQFF
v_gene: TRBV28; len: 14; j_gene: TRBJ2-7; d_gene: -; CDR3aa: CASSLSSGWVEQYF
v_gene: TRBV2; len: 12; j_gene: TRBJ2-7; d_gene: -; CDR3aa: CASSQDIYEQYF